A selection of T cell receptor beta chains follows, all from one sample in a study of T-cell reconstitution after alpha-beta-depleted transplantation in children. TCRdb analysed the PCR reads with MiXCR anew, one entry per CDR3 protein. The sample lists 350,000 to 500,000 distinct CDR3 sequences, over 40% occurring once. This sample comprised PBMCs, obtained before TCRalphabeta/CD19-depleted stem cell transplant. Receptors originate from a girl under 10 years old with aplastic anemia, due to receive a stem cell transplant. CDR3s include the opening cysteine and the closing phenylalanine or tryptophan. Fields, in order: CDR3 protein, V gene, CDR3 length.

CDR3aa: CASSLGAGEGYEQYF
v_gene: TRBV5-1
len: 15

CDR3aa: CSVEDGGQTETQYF
v_gene: TRBV29-1
len: 14

CDR3aa: CATSRSSGNYNEQFF
v_gene: TRBV15
len: 15

CDR3aa: CASSSPPGGSVQFF
v_gene: TRBV7-2
len: 14

CDR3aa: CSVGGLGQGSTEAFF
v_gene: TRBV29-1
len: 15

CDR3aa: CASSPLAGEYNEQYF
v_gene: TRBV7-2
len: 15

CDR3aa: CSARDLLAGHEQFF
v_gene: TRBV20-1
len: 14

CDR3aa: CASSPQDRGTDTQYF
v_gene: TRBV7-3
len: 15

CDR3aa: CSGPPGLAGVDEQFF
v_gene: TRBV20-1
len: 15

CDR3aa: CASSTSGGPQETQYF
v_gene: TRBV5-1
len: 15

CDR3aa: CASSQGIQETQYF
v_gene: TRBV14
len: 13

CDR3aa: CSASRSTGGTEAFF
v_gene: TRBV20-1
len: 14

CDR3aa: CASSYSMGDNEQFF
v_gene: TRBV6-2/TRBV6-3
len: 14

CDR3aa: CATHSTGVRNTIYF
v_gene: TRBV10-3
len: 14

CDR3aa: CSALGDSYNEQFF
v_gene: TRBV20-1
len: 13

CDR3aa: CASSLGGQGSEQYF
v_gene: TRBV12-3/TRBV12-4
len: 14

CDR3aa: CASSLTGGRSYNEQFF
v_gene: TRBV27
len: 16

CDR3aa: CASTPTSGTSGRGAYNEQFF
v_gene: TRBV12-3/TRBV12-4
len: 20